The 24 T cell receptor beta chains below come from one sample, sequenced in a study of T cell responses to AZD1222 COVID-19 vaccine. Produced via immunoSEQ multiplex PCR; TCRdb's table is partial and in-frame only. Altogether some 140,000 clones are present, about 90% being singletons, with the ten largest covering 1.9%. The sequenced sample was peripheral blood, obtained on day 0 of AZD1222 vaccination. The receptor source for this set is an adult in good health.

This chain links TRBV19 with TRBJ1-3, with D possibly matching TRBD1 (6 bases). The CDR3 contains 15 residues. Germline CDR1 is LNHDA and CDR2 is SQIVND (reference sequence). V shed 6 bases and J shed 0 bases, with 12 bases lying between them. CDR3 sequence reads: CASSLQGLSGNTIYF. CDR3 nucleotides: TGTGCCAGTAGCCTACAGGGTCTCTCTGGAAACACCATATATTTT.

The chain has TRBV7-9 and TRBJ1-4; D may be TRBD1 (5 bases). The V end was cut by 3 bases, the J end by 8 bases, with 13 bases between. Looked up from germline, CDR1 is SEHNR and CDR2 is FQNEAQ (reference sequence). The CDR3 extends over 14 amino acids. The CDR3 reads CASSFRDDEEKLFF. CDR3 nucleotides: TGTGCCAGCAGCTTTAGGGACGACGAGGAAAAACTGTTTTTT. The whole variable domain, remainder taken from reference TRBV7-9 and TRBJ1-4, is DTGVSQNPRHKITKRGQNVTFRCDPISEHNRLYWYRQTLGQGPEFLTYFQNEAQLEKSRLLSDRFSAERPKGSFSTLEIQRTEQGDSAMYLCASSFRDDEEKLFFGSGTQLSVL.

This rearrangement joins TRBV4-1 to TRBJ1-1; 7 bases line up with TRBD1. Germline V gene data show CDR1 as MGHRA and CDR2 as YSYEKL. With 5 bases clipped from V and 1 base from J, the junction kept 7 bases outside the gene matches. The CDR3 has 15 residues. CDR3 sequence reads: CASSSRQGGNTEAFF. The CDR3 DNA sequence: TGCGCCAGCAGCTCCCGACAGGGCGGGAACACTGAAGCTTTCTTT.

The genes are TRBV4-3 and TRBJ1-2, with 8 bases that match TRBD1. Trimming cost V 2 bases and J 4 bases; bases outside gene matches: 3. The V gene's germline CDR1 is LGHNA and CDR2 YSLEER. This CDR3 is 14 amino acids long. The CDR3 reads CASSQPGGAYGYTF. CDR3 DNA: TGCGCCAGCAGCCAACCAGGGGGCGCCTATGGCTACACCTTC.

The rearrangement uses TRBV7-9 and TRBJ1-4, with 8 bases lining up with TRBD1. With 5 bases clipped from V and 6 bases from J, the junction kept 5 bases outside the gene matches. Germline lookup yields CDR1 SEHNR and CDR2 FQNEAQ (reference sequence). CDR3 length: 14 residues. The CDR3 bases are TGTGCCAGCAGCCGGACAGGGCGGGATGAAAAACTGTTTTTT. This gives the protein CASSRTGRDEKLFF.

The V and J genes are TRBV2 and TRBJ1-2; no firm D call. CDR1 is SNHLY and CDR2 is FYNNEI in the germline V gene. The V gene lost 2 bases and the J gene lost 11 bases, with 15 bases spanning the gap. This CDR3 is built from 13 residues. The CDR3 region is CASSESRETSYTF. The CDR3 DNA is TGTGCCAGCAGTGAAAGTCGAGAAACATCATACACCTTC.

V usage is TRBV7-2 and J usage is TRBJ2-7; TRBD1 agrees at 9 bases. The germline V gene has CDR1 SGHTA and CDR2 FQGNSA. The CDR3 sequence is 16 residues long. After removal of 1 base from V and 7 bases from J, the junction contained 11 bases not matched to a gene. CDR3 loop: CASSLGSWTGVVEQYF. The CDR3 DNA is TGTGCCAGCAGCTTAGGGAGCTGGACAGGGGTTGTGGAGCAGTACTTC.

The CDR3 region is CASSFSTEAFF. The CDR3 nucleotides read TGTGCCAGCAGTTTTAGTACTGAAGCTTTCTTT. J is TRBJ1-1 and V is TRBV28; no clear D. The CDR3 spans 11 residues. Trimming removed 3 bases from V and 5 bases from J, with 4 bases in between. CDR1 is MDHEN and CDR2 is SYDVKM in the germline V gene. Looking up the rest from reference TRBV28 and TRBJ1-1 gives the full variable domain: DVKVTQSSRYLVKRTGEKVFLECVQDMDHENMFWYRQDPGLGLRLIYFSYDVKMKEKGDIPEGYSVSREKKERFSLILESASTNQTSMYLCASSFSTEAFFGQGTRLTVV.

This clone has more than one count but fewer than ten. V is TRBV20-1 and J is TRBJ1-2, with TRBD1 as a possible D gene (6 bases). Per the germline V gene, CDR1 is DFQATT and CDR2 is SNEGSKA (reference sequence). The CDR3 consists of 14 residues. With 3 bases removed from V and 4 bases from J, the gap between germline ends came to 15 bases. CDR3 in DNA: TGCAGTGCTAGTGAAGGGGGAATCACCTATGGCTACACCTTC. Its translation: CSASEGGITYGYTF.

This clone was counted once. The chain recombines TRBV30 with TRBJ1-2, with D perhaps matching TRBD1 (5 bases). The V gene lost 4 bases and the J gene lost 8 bases, with 17 bases spanning the gap. The CDR3 loop spans 13 amino acids. Per the germline V gene, CDR1 is GTSNPN and CDR2 is SVGIG (reference sequence). In DNA form, the CDR3 reads TGTGCCTGGACCCAGGGCAGGGCGGGAGGCTACACCTTC. It specifies CAWTQGRAGGYTF.

J is TRBJ2-1 and V is TRBV7-2, with D perhaps matching TRBD2 (6 bases). The CDR3 extends over 15 amino acids. Trimming cost V 2 bases and J 7 bases, with 15 bases left between them. The germline V gene encodes CDR1 SGHTA and CDR2 FQGNSA. Here the CDR3 reads CASSLWRDLINEQFF. CDR3 nucleotides: TGTGCCAGCAGCTTATGGCGGGACTTAATAAATGAGCAGTTCTTC.

The CDR3 protein is CASSPRGTGGGDEQFF. The CDR3 DNA follows: TGCGCCAGCAGCCCTCGGGGAACAGGGGGTGGGGATGAGCAGTTCTTC. The rearrangement joins TRBV4-1 to TRBJ2-1; TRBD1 aligns across 8 bases. J lost 8 bases, V lost 4 bases, and 13 bases had no gene match. CDR1 is MGHRA and CDR2 is YSYEKL in the germline V gene. This CDR3 is 16 amino acids long.

The V and J genes are TRBV18 and TRBJ2-7, with 11 bases matching TRBD2. The CDR3 runs 16 residues. Germline CDR1 is KGHSH and CDR2 is LQKENI. Germline trimming cut 5 bases from V and 5 bases from J; bases unmatched to any gene: 11. The CDR3 here is CASSSPTSGTPNEQYF. CDR3 nucleotide sequence: TGTGCCAGCTCATCCCCGACTAGCGGGACCCCTAACGAGCAGTACTTC.

This clone was seen more than once but under ten times. The chain employs TRBV6-5 and TRBJ1-4; tentatively, D is TRBD1 (6 bases). The CDR3 is 14 amino acids. V lost 6 bases to trimming and J lost 4 bases, with 12 bases between them. From germline, CDR1 is MNHEY and CDR2 SVGAGI. The CDR3 DNA sequence: TGTGCCAGCAGCCGAACAGGGCTTAATGAAAAACTGTTTTTT. Its translation is CASSRTGLNEKLFF.

The gene calls are TRBV6-5 and TRBJ1-2, with 7 bases that match TRBD1. The CDR3 has 13 residues. Trimming at V came to 6 bases and at J to 7 bases, leaving 8 bases not matched to a gene. Germline V gene sequence: CDR1 MNHEY, CDR2 SVGAGI. The CDR3 here is CASSPDRVIGYTF. Here the CDR3 DNA reads TGTGCCAGCAGCCCCGACAGGGTAATTGGCTACACCTTC.

Regarding this clone: One end of the junction does not line up with germline, which may come from a read error. The chain recombines TRBV28 with TRBJ2-1, with no clear D. Germline CDR1 reads MDHEN; CDR2 reads SYDVKM. The CDR3 contains 12 residues. The CDR3 loop reads CASSPIYDEQFF. CDR3 coding DNA: TGTGCCAGCAGTCCGATCTACGATGAGCAGTTCTTC.

The chain links TRBV6-2 or TRBV6-3 to TRBJ2-5; TRBD2 aligns across 7 bases. CDR1 MNHEY and CDR2 SVGEGT come from the germline V gene. V lost 6 bases and J lost 4; bases outside the gene matches: 14. This CDR3 is 16 amino acids long. CDR3: CASSPGLVGILETQYF. CDR3 DNA sequence: TGTGCCAGCAGCCCTGGACTAGTTGGGATCTTAGAGACCCAGTACTTC.

The chain couples TRBV27 to TRBJ2-7; a weak D match, TRBD2 (5 bases). Trimming removed 3 bases at V and 5 bases at J, with 8 bases between. The CDR3 sequence is 12 residues long. Germline V gene data show CDR1 as MNHEY and CDR2 as SMNVEV (reference sequence). Written as DNA, the CDR3 is TGTGCCAGCAGTTTCGGGGTCAACGAGCAGTACTTC. Amino acid sequence: CASSFGVNEQYF.

Here the CDR3 reads CASSLPRQGEKLFF. The DNA of the CDR3 is TGTGCCAGCAGTTTGCCCCGGCAGGGTGAAAAACTGTTTTTT. This sequence joins TRBV28 and TRBJ1-4, with TRBD1 as a possible D gene (5 bases). Germline CDR1 MDHEN, CDR2 SYDVKM. V lost 3 bases and J lost 7, with 12 bases in between. The CDR3 contains 14 residues.

The chain uses TRBV10-1 and TRBJ2-4; 9 nucleotides line up with TRBD2. Germline V CDR1 and CDR2: WNHNN, SYGVQD (reference sequence). V shed 11 bases and J 9 bases; nucleotides not matched to a gene: 17. The CDR3 has 15 amino acids. CDR3 sequence: CAPINSNPSGTIQYF. CDR3 nucleotide sequence: TGCGCCCCAATAAACAGCAACCCTAGCGGGACCATTCAGTACTTC.

The rearrangement links TRBV2 to TRBJ2-1; 9 positions agree with TRBD2. CDR1 is SNHLY and CDR2 is FYNNEI in the germline V gene. V lost 4 bases and J lost 9; bases outside the gene matches: 7. The CDR3 has 14 amino acids. CDR3 in DNA: TGTGCCAGCAGTGCCGCTAGCGGGATAGGTGAGCAGTTCTTC. Its protein product is CASSAASGIGEQFF.

V and J are TRBV19 and TRBJ2-1; D is unresolved. The CDR3 covers 12 residues. Per the germline V gene, CDR1 is LNHDA and CDR2 is SQIVND (reference sequence). Trimming pared 2 bases from V and 10 bases from J, leaving 9 bases between. This chain's CDR3 is CASSIRFGEQFF. The CDR3 DNA sequence: TGTGCCAGTAGTATAAGGTTCGGGGAGCAGTTCTTC. Drawing the rest from reference TRBV19 and TRBJ2-1, the complete variable domain is DGGITQSPKYLFRKEGQNVTLSCEQNLNHDAMYWYRQDPGQGLRLIYYSQIVNDFQKGDIAEGYSVSREKKESFPLTVTSAQKNPTAFYLCASSIRFGEQFFGPGTRLTVL.

This chain uses TRBV4-1 with TRBJ1-1; D remains unclear. The CDR3 has 16 residues. Germline assignment: CDR1 MGHRA and CDR2 YSYEKL. V was cut by 0 bases and J by 1 base, with 12 bases left in between. CDR3: CASSQDMATANTEAFF. DNA for the CDR3: TGCGCCAGCAGCCAAGATATGGCAACAGCGAACACTGAAGCTTTCTTT.

The genes are TRBV10-3 and TRBJ1-1; D is unclear. The CDR3 has 12 residues. Germline V gene data show CDR1 as ENHRY and CDR2 as SYGVKD. V lost 6 bases to trimming and J lost 1 base, with 6 bases between them. This CDR3 reads CAISTGNTEAFF. The DNA for the CDR3 is TGTGCCATCAGCACGGGGAACACTGAAGCTTTCTTT.